A single sample is the source of the 20 T cell receptor beta chains below, sequenced in a study of T cells after somatic rescue of genetic block. Data came from immunoSEQ multiplex PCR; TCRdb stores just in-frame clones and leaves some out. The repertoire holds around 9,700 clones, 70% to 75% seen once, with approximately 22% in the top ten. Sequenced: peripheral blood mononuclear cells (PBMCs). These receptors were obtained from a boy younger than 18.

V usage is TRBV7-9 and J usage is TRBJ2-6; D is unresolved. The CDR3 covers 13 residues. Trimming left V 3 bases short and J 3 bases short, with 3 bases between. Germline assignment: CDR1 SEHNR and CDR2 FQNEAQ (reference sequence). DNA of the CDR3: TGTGCCAGCAGCTTTAGTGGGGCCAACGTCCTGACTTTC. It yields the protein CASSFSGANVLTF.

Only a few counts were recorded for this clone. V is TRBV19 and J is TRBJ2-7; no clear D. Germline values: CDR1 LNHDA, CDR2 SQIVND (reference sequence). The CDR3 has 14 amino acids. The V gene lost 4 bases and the J gene lost 0 bases, with 10 bases spanning the gap. DNA of the CDR3: TGTGCCAGTAGTACCGGCCGACCCTCCTACGAGCAGTACTTC. Translating gives CASSTGRPSYEQYF.

V usage is TRBV27 and J usage is TRBJ1-4; TRBD1 matches at 11 bases. Germline V gives CDR1 MNHEY, CDR2 SMNVEV (reference sequence). V gave up 4 bases and J gave up 4 bases; unmatched junction bases: 8. CDR3 length: 17 residues. This CDR3 is CASSSRDRGSFNEKLFF. CDR3 DNA sequence: TGTGCCAGCAGTTCCCGGGACAGGGGGTCGTTTAATGAAAAACTGTTTTTT.

A few counts support this clone. CDR3 residues: CASSKAHRGTGVESSYEQYF. CDR3 bases: TGTGCCAGCAGCAAAGCCCACCGGGGGACAGGGGTAGAAAGCTCCTACGAGCAGTACTTC. The gene calls are TRBV21-1 and TRBJ2-7; the table's D call, TRBD1, was not checked against the DNA. TRBV21-1 is termed a pseudogene. The CDR3 length is 20 residues.

This clone is termed medium-sized. V gene TRBV5-1 combines with J gene TRBJ2-5; perhaps TRBD2 as D (5 bases). Trimming took 1 base from V and 1 from J, leaving 20 bases between them. Per the germline V gene, CDR1 is SGHRS and CDR2 is YFSETQ. The CDR3 consists of 18 residues. The CDR3 loop is CASSLTPDMSGLQETQYF. In DNA, the CDR3 is TGCGCCAGCAGCTTGACCCCGGATATGTCAGGACTCCAAGAGACCCAGTACTTC.

J is TRBJ2-1 and V is TRBV9, with a tentative D call TRBD2 (6 bases). Per germline, CDR1 SGDLS and CDR2 YYNGEE. The CDR3 runs to 16 residues. V lost 4 bases and J lost 0, with 14 bases in between. CDR3 DNA: TGTGCCAGCAGCCCGGATGGGAGGCTCTCCTACAATGAGCAGTTCTTC. It specifies CASSPDGRLSYNEQFF.

The rearrangement uses TRBV5-4 and TRBJ2-5, with 7 bases aligning to TRBD2. V lost 3 bases and J lost 2; bases outside the gene matches: 10. The CDR3 extends over 16 amino acids. CDR1 is SGHNT, CDR2 YYREEE, per germline (reference sequence). CDR3 in DNA: TGTGCCAGCAGCTCAATGCCCTTGGGGGGGCAAGAGACCCAGTACTTC. This gives the protein CASSSMPLGGQETQYF.

V gene TRBV28 combines with J gene TRBJ2-6; 10 nucleotides align to TRBD1. CDR1 and CDR2 (germline): MDHEN, SYDVKM. Trimming took 2 bases from V and 1 from J; bases not matched to a gene: 8. This CDR3 has 19 amino acids. In DNA form, the CDR3 reads TGTGCCAGCAGTTTAAGATTGGGACAGGGGACTTCTGGGGCCAACGTCCTGACTTTC. Translating gives CASSLRLGQGTSGANVLTF.

The rearrangement uses TRBV28 and TRBJ1-6; 9 bases align to TRBD1. The length of the CDR3 is 15 residues. V lost 6 bases and J lost 10; bases outside the gene matches: 10. CDR1 MDHEN and CDR2 SYDVKM come from the germline V gene. The CDR3: CASSRGQGKGSPLHF. CDR3 in DNA: TGTGCCAGCAGCCGGGGACAGGGCAAGGGGTCACCCCTCCACTTT.

The sample holds a few counts of this clone. J is TRBJ2-2 and V is TRBV9; no clear D. CDR3 length: 15 amino acids. From germline, CDR1 is SGDLS and CDR2 YYNGEE. V was cut by 0 bases and J by 0 bases, with 6 bases left in between. The CDR3 protein is CASSVAATNTGELFF. As DNA, the CDR3 is TGTGCCAGCAGCGTAGCGGCAACGAACACCGGGGAGCTGTTTTTT.

The chain recombines TRBV5-1 with TRBJ1-1; the D is unclear. The V and J ends lost 0 bases and 1 base respectively, with 7 bases between them. The germline V gene has CDR1 SGHRS and CDR2 YFSETQ. The CDR3 totals 14 residues. CDR3 loop: CASSLVVENTEAFF. CDR3 bases: TGCGCCAGCAGCTTGGTTGTCGAGAACACTGAAGCTTTCTTT.

The rearrangement joins TRBV4-2 to TRBJ2-7; D possibly corresponds to TRBD2 (5 bases). The length of the CDR3 is 18 residues. V was shortened by 4 bases and J by 2 bases, with 24 bases between the two germline ends. Germline V lookup: CDR1 LGHNA, CDR2 YNFKEQ. CDR3 protein: CASSPPPHSAAIPYEQYF. The CDR3 DNA reads TGTGCCAGCAGCCCCCCTCCCCATTCAGCGGCTATTCCCTACGAGCAGTACTTC.

The rearrangement uses TRBV19 and TRBJ2-7; 10 positions match TRBD1. The length of the CDR3 is 13 residues. V was pared by 5 bases and J by 3 bases, with 1 base of the junction left unmatched. Looked up from germline, CDR1 is LNHDA and CDR2 is SQIVND (reference sequence). Here the CDR3 DNA reads TGTGCCAGTAGTGACAGGGGGCTCTACGAGCAGTACTTC. It codes for CASSDRGLYEQYF. The variable domain in full, completed from reference TRBV19 and TRBJ2-7, reads DGGITQSPKYLFRKEGQNVTLSCEQNLNHDAMYWYRQDPGQGLRLIYYSQIVNDFQKGDIAEGYSVSREKKESFPLTVTSAQKNPTAFYLCASSDRGLYEQYFGPGTRLTVT.

V gene TRBV6-5 combines with J gene TRBJ2-7; the D call may be TRBD1 or TRBD2 (6 bases each). The CDR3 covers 14 residues. Germline V lookup: CDR1 MNHEY, CDR2 SVGAGI. Trimming cost V 0 bases and J 6 bases, with 12 bases left between them. The CDR3 loop reads CASSYSRLGGEQYF. As DNA, the CDR3 is TGTGCCAGCAGTTACTCGAGACTAGGGGGCGAGCAGTACTTC.

V and J are TRBV19 and TRBJ1-4, with 8 bases that match TRBD1. This CDR3 is 14 amino acids long. Looked up from germline, CDR1 is LNHDA and CDR2 is SQIVND (reference sequence). V shed 6 bases and J 5 bases; nucleotides not matched to a gene: 5. The CDR3, as DNA: TGTGCCAGTAGCGACAGGGGTAGGAATGAAAAACTGTTTTTT. Its translation: CASSDRGRNEKLFF. Complete variable domain (other parts from reference TRBV19 and TRBJ1-4): DGGITQSPKYLFRKEGQNVTLSCEQNLNHDAMYWYRQDPGQGLRLIYYSQIVNDFQKGDIAEGYSVSREKKESFPLTVTSAQKNPTAFYLCASSDRGRNEKLFFGSGTQLSVL.

J is TRBJ1-1 and V is TRBV5-6; the D is unclear. CDR3 length: 14 residues. V was cut by 5 bases and J by 4 bases, with 15 bases left in between. Germline CDR1 is SGHDT and CDR2 is YYEEEE. For the CDR3, the DNA is TGTGCCAGCAGACTCCGGGGTCCGATCACTGAAGCTTTCTTT. It encodes CASRLRGPITEAFF. The entire variable domain, with the rest obtained from reference TRBV5-6 and TRBJ1-1, is as follows: DAGVTQSPTHLIKTRGQQVTLRCSPKSGHDTVSWYQQALGQGPQFIFQYYEEEERQRGNFPDRFSGHQFPNYSSELNVNALLLGDSALYLCASRLRGPITEAFFGQGTRLTVV.

The chain carries TRBV28 and TRBJ2-3; the D gene is possibly TRBD2 (5 bases). CDR1 is MDHEN and CDR2 is SYDVKM in the germline V gene. Trimming shortened V by 6 bases and J by 2 bases, and 12 bases separated the two germline ends. This CDR3 is built from 14 residues. CDR3: CASRPLAHTDTQYF. As DNA, the CDR3 is TGTGCCAGCAGACCGCTAGCACACACAGATACGCAGTATTTT.

This clone was counted a few times. This chain links TRBV19 with TRBJ2-2; TRBD1 aligns across 8 bases. Germline V CDR1 and CDR2: LNHDA, SQIVND (reference sequence). V shed 8 bases, J shed 2 bases, and the junction held 4 bases outside the gene matches. CDR3 length: 14 residues. CDR3 protein: CASLQGGNTGELFF. The CDR3 region has the DNA TGTGCCAGTCTACAGGGGGGTAACACCGGGGAGCTGTTTTTT.

For this clone: Other nucleotide sequences from this sample produce the same CDR3. V usage is TRBV5-1 and J usage is TRBJ2-3; the match to TRBD2 covers 9 bases. The length of the CDR3 is 15 residues. Trimming at V came to 1 base and at J to 3 bases, leaving 3 bases not matched to a gene. The germline gives CDR1 SGHRS, CDR2 YFSETQ. The CDR3 sequence: CASSLRAGGTDTQYF. CDR3 DNA: TGCGCCAGCAGCTTGCGAGCGGGGGGAACAGATACGCAGTATTTT.

A single count supports this clone. J is TRBJ2-4 and V is TRBV19; possible D gene TRBD1, 5 bases. V shed 5 bases and J shed 0 bases, with 11 bases lying between them. Germline V lookup: CDR1 LNHDA, CDR2 SQIVND (reference sequence). This CDR3 is 15 amino acids long. CDR3 bases: TGTGCCAGTAGTCCCCAGGGTCTAGCCAAAAACATTCAGTACTTC. Its translation: CASSPQGLAKNIQYF.